This T cell receptor (beta chain) was sequenced during a study of blood T cell repertoires in COVID-19. At the level of the study: Acute and convalescent COVID-19 specimens originated in the United States, Italy and Spain.

Self-reported history from a screening survey and questionnaire set each donor's cohort. The CDR3 covers 13 residues. V lost 3 bases, J lost 8 bases, and 1 base stayed unmatched. The germline CDR1 and CDR2 sequences are SGHTA and FQGNSA. This clone was detected only once. The authors' processing: Counts of nucleated cells, estimated from reference gene primer amplification, were obtained. Here immunoSEQ multiplex PCR was the method, and the copy in TCRdb shows in-frame clones only, minus some. V, J and clone size are taken as reported in that table, and D and trimming were inferred from the DNA itself. The sample yields about 340,000 clones, roughly 90% seen once.

The sequencing input was PBMCs or T cells enriched from blood (not recorded which). This rearrangement joins TRBV7-2 to TRBJ2-1; TRBD2 matches at 10 bases. The sequence was collected from a woman in her twenties or thirties who had recovered from COVID-19. This CDR3 is CASSFLAGDEQFF. Written as DNA, the CDR3 is TGTGCCAGCAGCTTTCTAGCGGGGGATGAGCAGTTCTTC.